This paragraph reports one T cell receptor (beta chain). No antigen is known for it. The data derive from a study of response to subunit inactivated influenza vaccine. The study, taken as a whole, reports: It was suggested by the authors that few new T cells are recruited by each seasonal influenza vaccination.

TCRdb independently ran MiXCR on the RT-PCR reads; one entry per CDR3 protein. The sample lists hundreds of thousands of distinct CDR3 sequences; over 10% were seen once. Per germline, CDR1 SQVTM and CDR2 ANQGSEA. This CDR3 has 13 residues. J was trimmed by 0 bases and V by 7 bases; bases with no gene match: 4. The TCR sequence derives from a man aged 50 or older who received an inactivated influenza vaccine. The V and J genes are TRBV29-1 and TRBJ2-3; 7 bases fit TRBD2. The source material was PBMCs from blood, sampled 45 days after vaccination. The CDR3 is CSAGLVSTDTQYF. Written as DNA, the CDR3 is TGCAGCGCCGGACTAGTCAGCACAGATACGCAGTATTTT.